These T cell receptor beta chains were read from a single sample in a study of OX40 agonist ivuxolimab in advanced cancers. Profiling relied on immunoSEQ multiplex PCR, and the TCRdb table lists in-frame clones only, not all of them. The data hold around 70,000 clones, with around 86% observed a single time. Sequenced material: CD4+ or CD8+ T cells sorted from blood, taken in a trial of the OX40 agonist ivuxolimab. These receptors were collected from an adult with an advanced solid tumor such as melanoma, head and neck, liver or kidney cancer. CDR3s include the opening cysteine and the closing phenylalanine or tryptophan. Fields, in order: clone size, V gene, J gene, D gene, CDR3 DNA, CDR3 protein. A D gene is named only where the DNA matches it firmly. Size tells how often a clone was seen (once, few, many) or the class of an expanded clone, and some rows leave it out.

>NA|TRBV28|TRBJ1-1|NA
TGTGCCAGCACCAAACAGGGAGCTGAAGCTTTCTTT
CASTKQGAEAFF
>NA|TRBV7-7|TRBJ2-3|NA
TGTGCTAGCAGCCGGACTACCTCTCATACGCAGTATTTT
CASSRTTSHTQYF
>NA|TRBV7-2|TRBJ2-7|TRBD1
TGTGCCAGCAGCCCCGCGGTGGGACAGGGCTACGAGCAGTACTTC
CASSPAVGQGYEQYF
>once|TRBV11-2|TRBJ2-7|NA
TGTGCCAGCAGCTTAGATCACTCCTACGAGCAGTACTTC
CASSLDHSYEQYF
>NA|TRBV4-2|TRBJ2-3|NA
TGTGCCAGCAGCCAAGATCGTGGACATACGCAGTATTTT
CASSQDRGHTQYF
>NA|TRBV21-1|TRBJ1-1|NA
TGTGCCAGCAGCAAGCGGTCGGTAGTCCGGGACAGGACTAAGGACACTGAAGCTTTCTTT
CASSKRSVVRDRTKDTEAFF
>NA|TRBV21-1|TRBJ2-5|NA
TGTGCCAGCAGCAAAATTGCCTGGGACAGGGGATCGACGGGAGAGACCCAGTACTTC
CASSKIAWDRGSTGETQYF
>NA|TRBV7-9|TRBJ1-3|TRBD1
TGTGCCAGCAGCTTATTAACAGGGGGCGGAAACACCATATATTTT
CASSLLTGGGNTIYF
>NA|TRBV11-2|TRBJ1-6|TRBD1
TGTGCCAGCAGCTGGGGACAAGGACAGGGACATTCACCCCTCCACTTT
CASSWGQGQGHSPLHF
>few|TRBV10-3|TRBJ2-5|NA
TGTGCCACGATCGACTCGGACTCGCCCCAAGAGACCCAGTACTTC
CATIDSDSPQETQYF
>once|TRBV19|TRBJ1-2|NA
TGTGCCAGTAGGATTGACGGGAACTATGGCTACACCTTC
CASRIDGNYGYTF
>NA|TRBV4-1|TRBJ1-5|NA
TGCGCCAGCAGCCAAGACCCCCTTGGGCCCCAGCATTTT
CASSQDPLGPQHF
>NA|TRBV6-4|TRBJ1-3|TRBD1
TGTGCCAGCAGTGGGGCCTGGGGACAGGTATGTGGAAACACCATATATTTT
CASSGAWGQVCGNTIYF
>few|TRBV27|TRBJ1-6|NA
TGTGCCAGCAGACAAACAGGGTACGATTCACCCCTCCACTTT
CASRQTGYDSPLHF
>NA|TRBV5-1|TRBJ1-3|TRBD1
TGCGCCAGCAGTCAACAGGGGGCGGGAGGAAACACCATATATTTT
CASSQQGAGGNTIYF